At least ten counts were recorded for the clone carrying this TCR beta chain. These data are taken from a study of T cell repertoires in cytomegalovirus infection. This CDR3 comprises 17 residues. Per germline, CDR1 SGHTA and CDR2 FQGNSA. The ends were cut back, 2 bases at V and 3 bases at J, with 18 bases in the middle. TCRdb re-derived calls from the reads in MiXCR, one entry per CDR3 protein. The sample consists of 150,000 to 200,000 distinct CDR3 sequences, roughly 9.8% of them appearing once. The source of this sequence is a human donor in good health (CMV status not recorded). Some clones in this sample may be carry-over from other donors' samples. This chain joins TRBV7-2 and TRBJ2-3; maybe TRBD2 (6 bases). The sequencing sample was made of PBMCs. DNA of the CDR3: TGTGCCAGCAGCTTATATCCGCGGCGGGATGGAACAGATACGCAGTATTTT. It specifies CASSLYPRRDGTDTQYF.